These 25 T cell receptor beta chains were all obtained from the same sample, sequenced in a study of blood T cells in healthy people across ages. Using a J-beta primer mix together with a sample-barcoded 5' primer, a second PCR was run for about 6 to 12 cycles. Each CDR3 protein is one row after TCRdb ran MiXCR on the 5' RACE reads. The sample has about 2 million distinct CDR3 sequences, roughly 49% seen once. What was sequenced was blood. Every receptor here comes from a woman aged 40-49 years in good health.

J is TRBJ2-3 and V is TRBV20-1, with D possibly TRBD2 on 6 matching bases. The CDR3 runs to 15 residues. Germline assignment: CDR1 DFQATT and CDR2 SNEGSKA (reference sequence). V lost 3 bases and J lost 2, with 15 bases in between. CDR3 in amino acids: CSARAIGGPTDTQYF. The CDR3 nucleotides are TGCAGTGCTAGGGCTATCGGGGGACCCACAGATACGCAGTATTTT.

The chain employs TRBV13 and TRBJ1-2; D unclear. The CDR3 extends over 13 amino acids. Germline CDR1 reads PRHDT; CDR2 reads FYEKMQ (reference sequence). V dropped 5 bases and J dropped 5 bases, with 12 bases sitting between them. The CDR3 DNA reads as TGTGCCAGCAGCACGGGGAGTTATTATGGCTACACCTTC. This translates into CASSTGSYYGYTF.

In its sample, this clonotype was seen a few times. The chain is built from TRBV4-3 and TRBJ2-1, with 10 bases matching TRBD2. The CDR3 runs 18 residues. Germline values: CDR1 LGHNA, CDR2 YSLEER. V lost 0 bases and J lost 1; bases outside the gene matches: 6. The CDR3 DNA follows: TGCGCCAGCAGCCAAGATGCGCCTAGCGGGGGTTCCTACAATGAGCAGTTCTTC. Encoded protein: CASSQDAPSGGSYNEQFF.

The genes are TRBV7-3 and TRBJ2-5; D is perhaps TRBD1 (6 bases). V gave up 0 bases and J gave up 2 bases, with 10 bases separating them. This CDR3 has 15 residues. Germline V gives CDR1 SGHTA, CDR2 FQGTGA. CDR3 nucleotides: TGTGCCAGCAGCTTAACCGGACAGCAGCAAGAGACCCAGTACTTC. This encodes CASSLTGQQQETQYF.

This clonotype was observed a handful of times. The gene calls are TRBV4-2 and TRBJ1-5; TRBD1 aligns across 7 bases. In germline, CDR1 is LGHNA, CDR2 YNFKEQ. The CDR3 has 14 amino acids. V lost 0 bases to trimming and J lost 5 bases; unmatched junction nucleotides: 1. CDR3 sequence: CASSQDTGDQPQHF. DNA for the CDR3: TGTGCCAGCAGCCAAGACACAGGGGATCAGCCCCAGCATTTT.

There are a few counts of this clonotype. The V and J genes are TRBV18 and TRBJ1-5, with 12 nucleotides matching TRBD1. V shed 0 bases and J 7 bases; nucleotides not matched to a gene: 7. CDR3 length: 17 residues. Germline V CDR1 and CDR2: KGHSH, LQKENI. This CDR3 is CASSPPLGQGAFQPQHF. The CDR3 coding sequence is TGTGCCAGCTCACCACCGTTGGGACAGGGGGCTTTCCAGCCCCAGCATTTT.

This chain links TRBV7-8 with TRBJ2-5, with D maybe TRBD2 (5 bases). The DNA end lines up better with TRBJ2-7; the J call may be wrong. This CDR3 comprises 14 residues. Germline CDR1 is SGHVS and CDR2 is FQNEAQ. CDR3 protein: CASSEGLWDYEQYF. The CDR3 nucleotides are TGTGCCAGCAGCGAGGGTTTGTGGGACTACGAGCAGTACTTC.

The V call is TRBV28, the J call TRBJ2-1, with TRBD2 matching over 7 bases. Unmatched junction bases numbered 11, after V lost 4 bases and J lost 2 bases. Germline lookup yields CDR1 MDHEN and CDR2 SYDVKM. The CDR3 extends over 17 amino acids. CDR3 loop: CASSYPGRASAYNEQFF. CDR3 DNA sequence: TGTGCCAGCAGTTACCCAGGGAGGGCTTCCGCCTACAATGAGCAGTTCTTC.

The table lists this clonotype with a few counts. This chain joins TRBV25-1 and TRBJ2-1; TRBD2 aligns across 9 bases. Germline V gene lookup returns CDR1 MGHDK and CDR2 SYGVNS. With V trimmed by 1 base and J by 2 bases, 6 bases remained unmatched. There are 17 residues in the CDR3. In DNA, the CDR3 is TGTGCCAGCAGTGAATTTGGTAGCGGGGGCCCCTACAATGAGCAGTTCTTC. Protein: CASSEFGSGGPYNEQFF. The complete variable domain, with remaining parts taken from reference TRBV25-1 and TRBJ2-1, reads EADIYQTPRYLVIGTGKKITLECSQTMGHDKMYWYQQDPGMELHLIHYSYGVNSTEKGDLSSESTVSRIRTEHFPLTLESARPSHTSQYLCASSEFGSGGPYNEQFFGPGTRLTVL.

The J gene is TRBJ1-2, the V gene TRBV6-5; the D gene is possibly TRBD1 (6 bases). V dropped 5 bases and J dropped 2 bases, with 15 bases sitting between them. The CDR3 is 15 amino acids. Looked up from germline, CDR1 is MNHEY and CDR2 is SVGAGI. CDR3 sequence: CASSTPGGLNYGYTF. CDR3 coding DNA: TGTGCCAGCAGTACCCCGGGGGGCCTCAACTATGGCTACACCTTC.

This clonotype was detected only a few times. The gene calls are TRBV7-2 and TRBJ2-7; TRBD2 aligns across 7 bases. CDR3 length equals 16 residues. The V gene end was trimmed by 0 bases and the J gene end by 1 base; junction bases not matched to a gene: 6. Germline loops: CDR1 SGHTA, CDR2 FQGNSA. The CDR3 region is CASSLAPPGLSYEQYF. The DNA of the CDR3 is TGTGCCAGCAGCTTAGCCCCTCCGGGACTATCCTACGAGCAGTACTTC.

The V call is TRBV20-1, the J call TRBJ1-2, with 8 bases fitting TRBD1. The germline gives CDR1 DFQATT, CDR2 SNEGSKA (reference sequence). This CDR3 region has 13 residues. The ends lost 6 bases at V and 8 bases at J; junction bases unmatched: 11. The CDR3 DNA is TGCAGTGCACCGGGACAGGAAGCTACCGGCTACACCTTC. Encoded protein: CSAPGQEATGYTF.

V is TRBV20-1 and J is TRBJ2-7; 12 bases map to TRBD2. The closer fit of TRBJ2-5 to the DNA end suggests the J call may be wrong. Germline V lookup: CDR1 DFQATT, CDR2 SNEGSKA (reference sequence). This CDR3 region has 15 residues. The CDR3 region is CSARRGLAGLGTQYF. Here the CDR3 DNA reads TGCAGTGCTAGACGAGGACTAGCGGGGTTAGGGACCCAGTACTTC.

This chain joins TRBV5-6 and TRBJ1-2; D gene uncertain. The CDR3 spans 14 residues. V gave up 0 bases and J gave up 5 bases, with 11 bases separating them. Germline CDR1 SGHDT, CDR2 YYEEEE. CDR3 sequence: CASSLGEPRYGYTF. The CDR3 DNA sequence: TGTGCCAGCAGCTTGGGAGAGCCGAGGTATGGCTACACCTTC. Filled out from reference TRBV5-6 and TRBJ1-2, the complete variable domain reads DAGVTQSPTHLIKTRGQQVTLRCSPKSGHDTVSWYQQALGQGPQFIFQYYEEEERQRGNFPDRFSGHQFPNYSSELNVNALLLGDSALYLCASSLGEPRYGYTFGSGTRLTVV.

V gene TRBV28 combines with J gene TRBJ2-4; weak D call: TRBD1 (7 bases). Per germline, CDR1 MDHEN and CDR2 SYDVKM. The CDR3 is 14 residues long. V was clipped by 2 bases and J by 8 bases, with 13 bases between them. This CDR3 reads CASSLPDREDIQYF. The CDR3 DNA reads TGTGCCAGCAGTTTACCCGACAGGGAGGACATTCAGTACTTC.

The chain joins TRBV28 to TRBJ1-5, with D possibly TRBD1 on 6 matching bases. The CDR3 runs to 14 residues. The V gene's germline CDR1 is MDHEN and CDR2 SYDVKM. V dropped 4 bases and J dropped 7 bases, with 14 bases sitting between them. The CDR3 here is CASSSVEGGQPQHF. The CDR3 nucleotides are TGTGCCAGCAGTTCTGTTGAAGGGGGACAGCCCCAGCATTTT.

The chain joins TRBV27 to TRBJ2-5, with D perhaps TRBD1 (6 bases). V lost 4 bases and J lost 7, with 16 bases in between. Germline V CDR1 and CDR2: MNHEY, SMNVEV (reference sequence). The CDR3 covers 14 residues. This CDR3 reads CASSSRAGAGTQYF. DNA for the CDR3: TGTGCCAGCAGTTCTCGCGCAGGGGCAGGGACCCAGTACTTC.

Only a few counts were recorded for this clonotype. The chain carries TRBV7-2 and TRBJ2-5; TRBD1 or TRBD2 may be the D gene (5 bases each). V was shortened by 1 base and J by 2 bases, with 14 bases between the two germline ends. Germline V gives CDR1 SGHTA, CDR2 FQGNSA. This CDR3 spans 16 amino acids. The CDR3 region is CASSLGRAGSQETQYF. CDR3 nucleotides: TGTGCCAGCAGCTTAGGCAGGGCAGGGAGTCAAGAGACCCAGTACTTC. Full variable domain (outside the CDR3, taken from reference TRBV7-2 and TRBJ2-5): GAGVSQSPSNKVTEKGKDVELRCDPISGHTALYWYRQSLGQGLEFLIYFQGNSAPDKSGLPSDRFSAERTGGSVSTLTIQRTQQEDSAVYLCASSLGRAGSQETQYFGPGTRLLVL.

Concerning this clonotype itself: Since a much larger clone is just one base distant, this may be a read error. This sequence joins TRBV7-2 and TRBJ2-5; no definite D call. The DNA end is a closer match to TRBJ2-7, so the J assignment may be wrong. The CDR3 runs 12 residues. Germline loops: CDR1 SGHTA, CDR2 FQGNSA. The CDR3 coding sequence is TGTGCCAGCAGCTTACACTACTACGAGCAGTACTTC. Its translation is CASSLHYYEQYF.

The chain joins TRBV20-1 to TRBJ2-4; TRBD2 matches 11 bases. The J call may not be correct, given that the DNA end is closer to TRBJ2-7. CDR1 DFQATT and CDR2 SNEGSKA come from the germline V gene (reference sequence). This CDR3 is built from 14 residues. The DNA for the CDR3 is TGCAGTGCTCCCTTTAGCGGGGGGGCCTACGAGCAGTACTTC. This codes for CSAPFSGGAYEQYF.

V gene TRBV5-1 combines with J gene TRBJ2-7, with TRBD1 matching over 7 bases. The CDR3 is made up of 15 amino acids. The junction had 11 bases not matched to a gene; V was cut back by 4 bases and J by 4 bases. CDR1 is SGHRS and CDR2 is YFSETQ in the germline V gene. This CDR3 reads CASSISPGQTYEQYF. The CDR3, as DNA: TGCGCCAGCAGCATCTCCCCGGGACAGACATACGAGCAGTACTTC.

The chain employs TRBV7-3 and TRBJ1-1; TRBD1 might be the D (5 bases). Germline CDR1 is SGHTA and CDR2 is FQGTGA. Trimming removed 4 bases from V and 1 base from J, with 19 bases in between. The CDR3 runs 17 residues. Here the CDR3 DNA reads TGTGCCAGCAGCTCAATGGGACGGAGGCCATCGAACACTGAAGCTTTCTTT. Its protein product is CASSSMGRRPSNTEAFF.

This clonotype occurred a few times. This chain connects TRBV7-2 to TRBJ2-3, with a possible D match to TRBD1 (6 bases). V was clipped by 5 bases and J by 1 base, with 19 bases between them. The CDR3 runs to 17 residues. Germline assignment: CDR1 SGHTA and CDR2 FQGNSA. Written as DNA, the CDR3 is TGTGCCAGCAGCCTAACCGGCACGGCAGGGGGCACAGATACGCAGTATTTT. Protein: CASSLTGTAGGTDTQYF.

This clonotype has only a few counts. The chain uses TRBV7-2 and TRBJ2-3, with 11 bases fitting TRBD2. The germline V gene has CDR1 SGHTA and CDR2 FQGNSA. The V segment lost 5 bases and the J segment 3 bases; nucleotides outside the gene matches: 16. The CDR3 sequence is 19 residues long. This CDR3 reads CASSPRLSRLAGSTDTQYF. CDR3 nucleotides: TGTGCCAGCAGCCCCCGATTGAGTAGACTAGCGGGGTCTACAGATACGCAGTATTTT.

The chain carries TRBV5-1 and TRBJ2-1; 10 positions agree with TRBD1. V trimming: 7 bases; J trimming: 8 bases; junction bases outside the gene matches: 9. CDR1 and CDR2 (germline): SGHRS, YFSETQ. This CDR3 contains 14 residues. CDR3 DNA: TGCGCCAGCCACCGGGACAGGGGTATCGATGAGCAGTTCTTC. It specifies CASHRDRGIDEQFF.